Shown below are 11 T cell receptor beta chains from a single sample sequenced in a study of T-cell reconstitution after alpha-beta-depleted transplantation in children (TCRdb year 2016). The library came from PCR. TCRdb names Illumina HiSeq 2500 as the instrument used. Molecular barcoding was employed in the preparation of TCR libraries, with unique molecular identifiers being used to normalize TCRbeta repertoire quantification. The public reads were quality trimmed at Q25 with fastp and then assembled into clones with MiXCR by TCRdb, keeping productive beta chains. Identical CDR3 protein sequences are pooled into one entry, listed with their most common genes and DNA. For this sample there are around 370,000 distinct CDR3 sequences; 16% appear just once. About 41% of the sample belongs to the ten largest clones. According to the study, the label for this sample's treatment or condition signals: allogeneic hematopoietic cell transplantation with graft depleted of TCRalphabeta T cells and CD19 B cells.

The specimen was PBMCs, mostly from graft donor cells, collected 360 days after TCRalphabeta/CD19-depleted stem cell transplant. The source of these receptors is a male patient between 2 and 9 years old who had a stem cell transplant for acute lymphoblastic leukemia, so the T cells may come from the graft donor.

This clonotype showed up just a few times. J is TRBJ1-2 and V is TRBV4-2; D may be TRBD1 (5 bases). V lost 0 bases to trimming and J lost 4 bases, with 12 bases between them. Looked up from germline, CDR1 is LGHNA and CDR2 is YNFKEQ. This CDR3 is built from 15 residues. CDR3 region: CASSQDGDRGYGYTF. CDR3 coding DNA: TGTGCCAGCAGCCAAGATGGGGACCGGGGCTATGGCTACACCTTC.

This clonotype was detected ten times or more. The rearrangement joins TRBV5-5 to TRBJ2-7; the D call may be TRBD1 or TRBD2 (6 bases each). Trimming pared 2 bases from V and 4 bases from J, leaving 10 bases between. Germline CDR1 is SGHKS and CDR2 is YYEKEE (reference sequence). The CDR3 has 13 residues. CDR3 DNA sequence: TGTGCCAGCAGCTTACGGGGGCCGTACGAGCAGTACTTC. It is translated as CASSLRGPYEQYF.

V gene TRBV30 combines with J gene TRBJ2-7, with 10 bases lining up with TRBD2. The V gene end was trimmed by 3 bases and the J gene end by 0 bases; junction bases not matched to a gene: 5. This CDR3 comprises 15 residues. Germline assignment: CDR1 GTSNPN and CDR2 SVGIG (reference sequence). CDR3 sequence: CAWRRLAGLSYEQYF. The CDR3 DNA reads TGTGCCTGGAGGAGACTAGCGGGCCTCTCCTACGAGCAGTACTTC.

This clonotype was counted between two and nine times. V gene TRBV5-1 combines with J gene TRBJ1-1; TRBD1 agrees at 9 bases. The germline gives CDR1 SGHRS, CDR2 YFSETQ. CDR3 length: 14 amino acids. J lost 1 base, V lost 4 bases, and 2 bases had no gene match. CDR3 nucleotide sequence: TGCGCCAGCAGCATGGGACAGGGGAACACTGAAGCTTTCTTT. Translating gives CASSMGQGNTEAFF.

This clonotype was detected a few times. The chain couples TRBV2 to TRBJ2-2; D gene ambiguous. The length of the CDR3 is 11 residues. Germline CDR1 and CDR2: SNHLY and FYNNEI. V was shortened by 7 bases and J by 6 bases, with 6 bases between the two germline ends. CDR3 DNA: TGTGCCAGCATGATGGCCGGGGAGCTGTTTTTT. Protein product: CASMMAGELFF.

This rearrangement joins TRBV19 to TRBJ1-5; D gene uncertain. Germline CDR1 and CDR2: LNHDA and SQIVND (reference sequence). The ends were cut back, 7 bases at V and 0 bases at J, with 10 bases in the middle. The CDR3 covers 14 residues. The CDR3 DNA reads as TGTGCCAGTACCCCTGTAGATAGCAATCAGCCCCAGCATTTT. Translating it yields CASTPVDSNQPQHF. The full variable domain, completed using reference TRBV19 and TRBJ1-5, is DGGITQSPKYLFRKEGQNVTLSCEQNLNHDAMYWYRQDPGQGLRLIYYSQIVNDFQKGDIAEGYSVSREKKESFPLTVTSAQKNPTAFYLCASTPVDSNQPQHFGDGTRLSIL.

The rearrangement links TRBV4-3 to TRBJ2-1; D tentatively reads TRBD1 or TRBD2 (6 bases each). Trimming pared 3 bases from V and 5 bases from J, leaving 23 bases between. The CDR3 spans 18 residues. Looked up from germline, CDR1 is LGHNA and CDR2 is YSLEER. This CDR3 is CASSQYFVGRGAHNEQFF. CDR3 nucleotides: TGCGCCAGCAGCCAGTATTTCGTGGGTAGGGGGGCCCACAATGAGCAGTTCTTC.

This clonotype showed up just a few times. This chain uses TRBV12-3 or TRBV12-4 with TRBJ2-1; possibly TRBD1 for D (6 bases). The CDR3 is made up of 14 amino acids. Trimming cost V 3 bases and J 5 bases, with 11 bases left between them. CDR3 amino acids: CASSFVRTDNEQFF. Written as DNA, the CDR3 is TGTGCCAGCAGTTTTGTACGGACAGACAATGAGCAGTTCTTC.

This clonotype was observed a handful of times. This chain joins TRBV10-3 and TRBJ2-1; TRBD2 matches 9 bases. CDR1 ENHRY and CDR2 SYGVKD come from the germline V gene. The CDR3 covers 14 residues. The junction had 5 bases not matched to a gene; V was cut back by 2 bases and J by 9 bases. The CDR3 coding sequence is TGTGCCATCAGTGAGGCGGGAGGGCCGGGTGAGCAGTTCTTC. Residues: CAISEAGGPGEQFF.

This clonotype was seen a handful of times. The DNA is left out, because the CDR3 cannot be placed on it with certainty; the CDR3 is given as TCRdb lists it. The rearrangement links TRBV6-5 to TRBJ2-7; TRBD1, the table's D call, lacks a check against the DNA. Including both end residues, the CDR3 is 14 amino acids long. Germline V lookup: CDR1 MNHEY, CDR2 SVGAGI. CDR3 sequence reads: CASSTSGGPYEQYF.

This clonotype was found a few times. V and J are TRBV11-2 and TRBJ2-7; TRBD2 matches at 8 bases. Germline V gives CDR1 SGHAT, CDR2 FQNNGV. Trimming cost V 5 bases and J 4 bases; bases outside gene matches: 10. The CDR3 is made up of 15 amino acids. The CDR3 loop reads CASSQQAGASYEQYF. The CDR3 nucleotides are TGTGCCAGCAGCCAACAAGCGGGAGCTAGTTACGAGCAGTACTTC.